The clone carrying this T cell receptor (beta chain) was counted only a few times. From the 5' RACE reads, TCRdb called clonotypes with MiXCR, one entry per CDR3 protein. Of about 64,000 distinct CDR3 sequences in the sample, around 20% were seen once. Per the germline V gene, CDR1 is MNHEY and CDR2 is SVGAGI. The CDR3 length is 14 residues. V lost 5 bases to trimming and J lost 5 bases; unmatched junction nucleotides: 8. The sample belongs to a study of early T cells in non-severe SARS-CoV-2 infection. The TCR was taken from an adult who was a healthcare worker with PCR-confirmed SARS-CoV-2 infection or an uninfected control (not recorded which). The rearrangement joins TRBV6-5 to TRBJ2-5; 7 nucleotides match TRBD1. The input for sequencing was whole blood, taken at baseline. The CDR3 is CASSRTGGAETQYF. CDR3 nucleotide sequence: TGTGCCAGCAGTCGGACAGGAGGAGCGGAGACCCAGTACTTC.